The source of this TCR beta chain is a study of T-cell reconstitution after alpha-beta-depleted transplantation in children. The CDR3 spans 13 residues. Germline V gives CDR1 SGHRS, CDR2 YFSETQ. Trimming shortened V by 2 bases and J by 7 bases, and 10 bases separated the two germline ends. Researchers prepared the TCRbeta library using unique molecular identifiers, the study reports. TCRdb ran MiXCR on the PCR reads and lists one entry per CDR3 protein. The table has nearly 400,000 distinct CDR3 sequences, roughly 20% seen once; the top ten hold approximately 3.9%. The sequence derives from a human donor who donated a stem cell graft to a child with acute myeloid leukemia. The material was PBMCs from the stem cell graft donor, obtained from the stem cell graft. The chain couples TRBV5-1 to TRBJ2-1; the D is unclear. The CDR3: CASSFVQENEQFF. Written as DNA, the CDR3 is TGCGCCAGCAGCTTCGTACAAGAAAATGAGCAGTTCTTC.